This T cell receptor beta chain was retrieved from a study of cytomegalovirus exposure and HLA in healthy donors. Looking at the study overall: Earlier findings included roughly 120 million unique TCR beta sequences obtained from 150 million to 200 million T cells. General study results and limits: Whilst most TCR sequences proved rare, a subset of public TCRs occurred across many donors.

PCR was performed using 60 Vbeta and 13 Jbeta primers. Here immunoSEQ multiplex PCR was the method, and the copy in TCRdb shows in-frame clones only, minus some. This sample has approximately 52,000 clones; about 69% occur once, and the top ten carry 30% to 35%. This clone is a singleton in its sample. Its antigen remains unknown. Germline V gene lookup returns CDR1 SGDLS and CDR2 YYNGEE. The CDR3 is made up of 14 amino acids. V trimming: 3 bases; J trimming: 4 bases; junction bases outside the gene matches: 5. This chain connects TRBV9 to TRBJ1-2, with 8 bases matching TRBD1. The clonotype comes from a man aged 40-50 years in good health and CMV-seropositive. The specimen was PBMCs. The CDR3 bases are TGTGCCAGCAGCGGGGGACAGGAGACCTATGGCTACACCTTC. Residues: CASSGGQETYGYTF.